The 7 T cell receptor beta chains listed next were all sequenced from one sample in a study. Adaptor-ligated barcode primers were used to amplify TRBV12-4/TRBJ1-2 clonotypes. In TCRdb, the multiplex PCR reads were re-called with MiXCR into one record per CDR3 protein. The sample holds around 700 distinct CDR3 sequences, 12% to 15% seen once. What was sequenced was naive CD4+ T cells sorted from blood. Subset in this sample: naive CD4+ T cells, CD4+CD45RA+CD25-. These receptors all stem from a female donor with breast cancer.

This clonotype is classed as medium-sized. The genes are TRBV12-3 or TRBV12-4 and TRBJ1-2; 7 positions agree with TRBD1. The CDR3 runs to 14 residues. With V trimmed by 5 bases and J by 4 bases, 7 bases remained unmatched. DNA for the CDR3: TGTGCCAGCAGTGCCTCACAGGGGTCCTATGGCTACACCTTC. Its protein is CASSASQGSYGYTF.

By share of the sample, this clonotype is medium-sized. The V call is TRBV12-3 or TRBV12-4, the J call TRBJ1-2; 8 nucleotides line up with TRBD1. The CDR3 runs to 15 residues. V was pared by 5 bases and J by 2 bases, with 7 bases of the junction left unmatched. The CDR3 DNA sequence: TGTGCCAGCAGTGCCCGACAGGGGTCCAACTATGGCTACACCTTC. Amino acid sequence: CASSARQGSNYGYTF.

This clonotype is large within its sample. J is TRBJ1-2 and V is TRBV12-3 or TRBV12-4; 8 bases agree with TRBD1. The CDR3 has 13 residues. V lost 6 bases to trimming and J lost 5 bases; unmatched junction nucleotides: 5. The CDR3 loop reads CASSPGQVYGYTF. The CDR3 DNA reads TGTGCCAGCAGCCCGGGACAGGTGTATGGCTACACCTTC.

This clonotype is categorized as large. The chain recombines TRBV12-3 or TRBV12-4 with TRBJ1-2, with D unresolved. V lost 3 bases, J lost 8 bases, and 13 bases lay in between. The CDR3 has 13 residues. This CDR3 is CASSFQDGRGYTF. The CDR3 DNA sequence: TGTGCCAGCAGTTTTCAGGATGGGAGAGGCTACACCTTC.

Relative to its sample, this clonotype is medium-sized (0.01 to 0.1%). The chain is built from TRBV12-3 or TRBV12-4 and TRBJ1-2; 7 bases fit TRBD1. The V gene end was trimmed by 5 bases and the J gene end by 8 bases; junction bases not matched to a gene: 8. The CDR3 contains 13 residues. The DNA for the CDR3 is TGTGCCAGCAGTCCTAGGACAGGTGAGGGCTACACCTTC. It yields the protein CASSPRTGEGYTF.

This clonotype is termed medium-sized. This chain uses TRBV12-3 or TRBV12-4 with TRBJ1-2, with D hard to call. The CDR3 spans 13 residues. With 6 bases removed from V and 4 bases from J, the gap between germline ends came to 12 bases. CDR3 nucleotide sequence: TGTGCCAGCAGCTACTCCGGGTCCTATGGCTACACCTTC. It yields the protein CASSYSGSYGYTF.

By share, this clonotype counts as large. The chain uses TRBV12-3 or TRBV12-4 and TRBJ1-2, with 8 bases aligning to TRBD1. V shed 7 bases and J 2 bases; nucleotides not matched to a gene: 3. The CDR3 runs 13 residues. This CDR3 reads CASKWTGNYGYTF. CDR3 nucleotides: TGTGCCAGCAAATGGACAGGGAACTATGGCTACACCTTC.